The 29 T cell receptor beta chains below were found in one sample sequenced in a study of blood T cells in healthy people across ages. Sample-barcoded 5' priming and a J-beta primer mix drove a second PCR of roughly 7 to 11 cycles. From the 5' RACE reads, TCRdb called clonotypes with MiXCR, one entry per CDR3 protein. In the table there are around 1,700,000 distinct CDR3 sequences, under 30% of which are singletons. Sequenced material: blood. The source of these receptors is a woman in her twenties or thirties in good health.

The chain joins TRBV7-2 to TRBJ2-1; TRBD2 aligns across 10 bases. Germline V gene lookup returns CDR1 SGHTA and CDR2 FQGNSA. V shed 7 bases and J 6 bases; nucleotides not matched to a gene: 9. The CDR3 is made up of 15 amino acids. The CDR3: CASIPGTSVSNEQFF. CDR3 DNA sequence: TGTGCCAGCATTCCCGGGACTAGCGTATCCAATGAGCAGTTCTTC.

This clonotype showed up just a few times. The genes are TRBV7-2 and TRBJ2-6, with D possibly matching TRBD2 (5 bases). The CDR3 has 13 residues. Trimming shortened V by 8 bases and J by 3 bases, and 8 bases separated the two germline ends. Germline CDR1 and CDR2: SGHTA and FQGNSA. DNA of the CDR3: TGTGCCAGCGGGGAGTTTGGGGCCAACGTCCTGACTTTC. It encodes CASGEFGANVLTF.

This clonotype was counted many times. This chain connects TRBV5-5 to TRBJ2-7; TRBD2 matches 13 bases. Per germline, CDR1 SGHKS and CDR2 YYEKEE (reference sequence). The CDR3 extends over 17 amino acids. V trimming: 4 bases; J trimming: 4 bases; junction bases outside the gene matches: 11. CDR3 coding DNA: TGTGCCAGCAGCCTAAAACTAGCGGGAGGGCCTACTTACGAGCAGTACTTC. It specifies CASSLKLAGGPTYEQYF.

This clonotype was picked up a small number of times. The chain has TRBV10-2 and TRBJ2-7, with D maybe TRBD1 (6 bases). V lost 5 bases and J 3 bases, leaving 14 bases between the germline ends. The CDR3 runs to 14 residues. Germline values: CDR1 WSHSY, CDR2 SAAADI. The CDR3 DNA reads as TGCGCCAGCAGTAATGTACGGACAGACTACGAGCAGTACTTC. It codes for CASSNVRTDYEQYF.

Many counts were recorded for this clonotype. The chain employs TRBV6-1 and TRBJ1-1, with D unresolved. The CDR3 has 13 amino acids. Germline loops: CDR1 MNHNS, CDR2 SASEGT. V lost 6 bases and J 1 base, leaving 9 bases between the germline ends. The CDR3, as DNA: TGTGCCAGCAGGCGGACGGCGAACACTGAAGCTTTCTTT. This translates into CASRRTANTEAFF.

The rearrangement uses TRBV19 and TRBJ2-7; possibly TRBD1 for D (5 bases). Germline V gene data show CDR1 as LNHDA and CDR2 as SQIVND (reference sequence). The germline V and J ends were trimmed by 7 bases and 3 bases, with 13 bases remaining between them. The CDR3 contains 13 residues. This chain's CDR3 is CASNRQGDYEQYF. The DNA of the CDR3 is TGTGCCAGTAATCGGCAGGGCGACTACGAGCAGTACTTC.

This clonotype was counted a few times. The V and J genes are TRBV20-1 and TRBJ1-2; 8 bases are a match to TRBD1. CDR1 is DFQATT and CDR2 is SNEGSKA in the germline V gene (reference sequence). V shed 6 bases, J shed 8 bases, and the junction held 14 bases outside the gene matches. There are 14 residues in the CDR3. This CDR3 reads CSARLGQGVGGYTF. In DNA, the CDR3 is TGCAGTGCCCGTCTTGGACAGGGAGTAGGCGGCTACACCTTC.

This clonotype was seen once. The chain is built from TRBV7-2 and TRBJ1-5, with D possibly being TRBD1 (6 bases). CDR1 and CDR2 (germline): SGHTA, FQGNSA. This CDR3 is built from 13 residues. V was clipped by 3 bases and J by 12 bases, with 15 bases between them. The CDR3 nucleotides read TGTGCCAGCAGCTTGAGGACAGTAGGTCTCCAGCATTTT. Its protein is CASSLRTVGLQHF.

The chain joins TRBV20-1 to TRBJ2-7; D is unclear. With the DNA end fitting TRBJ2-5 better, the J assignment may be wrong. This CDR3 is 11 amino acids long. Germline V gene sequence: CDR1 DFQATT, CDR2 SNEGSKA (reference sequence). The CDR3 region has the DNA TGCAGTGCTTGGAGTGATGAGACCCAGTACTTC. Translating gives CSAWSDETQYF.

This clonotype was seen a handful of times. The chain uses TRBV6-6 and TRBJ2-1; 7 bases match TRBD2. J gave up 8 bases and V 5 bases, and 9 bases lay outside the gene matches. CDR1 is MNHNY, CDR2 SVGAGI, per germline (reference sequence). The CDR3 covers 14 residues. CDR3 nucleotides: TGTGCCAGCAGTGGACTAGAAGAATGGTATGAGCAGTTCTTC. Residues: CASSGLEEWYEQFF.

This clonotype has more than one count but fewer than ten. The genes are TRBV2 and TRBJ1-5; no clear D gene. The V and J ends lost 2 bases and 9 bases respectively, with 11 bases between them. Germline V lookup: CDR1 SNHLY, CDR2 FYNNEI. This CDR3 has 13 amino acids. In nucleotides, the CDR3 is TGTGCCAGCAGTGAACCGGCCTCCCGGCCCCAGCATTTT. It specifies CASSEPASRPQHF.

The CDR3 bases are TGTGCCTGGAGTGCACAGGACAGGGGCTACGAGCAGTACTTC. This codes for CAWSAQDRGYEQYF. This sequence joins TRBV30 and TRBJ2-5; 9 bases align to TRBD1. Judging by the DNA end, TRBJ2-7 fits better; the J call may be wrong. The CDR3 has 14 amino acids. The germline CDR1 and CDR2 sequences are GTSNPN and SVGIG (reference sequence).

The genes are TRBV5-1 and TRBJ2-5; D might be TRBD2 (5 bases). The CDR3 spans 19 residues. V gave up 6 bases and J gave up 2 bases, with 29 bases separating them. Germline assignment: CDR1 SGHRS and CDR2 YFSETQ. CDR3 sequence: CASTHETGKGTRAQETQYF. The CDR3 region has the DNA TGCGCCAGCACCCATGAAACGGGGAAGGGAACTCGAGCTCAAGAGACCCAGTACTTC.

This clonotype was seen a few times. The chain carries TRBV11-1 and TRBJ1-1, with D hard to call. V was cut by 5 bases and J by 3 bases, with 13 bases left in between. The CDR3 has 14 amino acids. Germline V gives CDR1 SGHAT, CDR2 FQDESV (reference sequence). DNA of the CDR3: TGTGCCAGCAGCCCTATTCCGGCGGACACTGAAGCTTTCTTT. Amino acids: CASSPIPADTEAFF.

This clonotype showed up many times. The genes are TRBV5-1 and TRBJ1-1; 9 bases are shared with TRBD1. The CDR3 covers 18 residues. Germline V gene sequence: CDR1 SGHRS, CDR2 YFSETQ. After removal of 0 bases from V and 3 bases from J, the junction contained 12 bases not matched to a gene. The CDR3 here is CASSLEPIQGAEDTEAFF. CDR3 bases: TGCGCCAGCAGCTTGGAACCTATACAGGGGGCGGAGGACACTGAAGCTTTCTTT.

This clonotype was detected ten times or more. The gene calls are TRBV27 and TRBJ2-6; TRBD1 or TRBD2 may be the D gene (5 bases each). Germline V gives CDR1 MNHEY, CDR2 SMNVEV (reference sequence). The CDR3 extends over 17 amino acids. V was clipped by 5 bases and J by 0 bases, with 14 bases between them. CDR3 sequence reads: CASSPRDGSSGANVLTF. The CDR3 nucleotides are TGTGCCAGCAGTCCCCGGGACGGAAGCTCTGGGGCCAACGTCCTGACTTTC.

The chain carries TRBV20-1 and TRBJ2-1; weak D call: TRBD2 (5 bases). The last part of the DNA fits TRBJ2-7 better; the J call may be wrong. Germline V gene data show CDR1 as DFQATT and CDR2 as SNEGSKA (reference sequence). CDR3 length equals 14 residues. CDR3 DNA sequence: TGCAGTGCTAGGGGGAGCAGGTCCTACAATGAGCAGTACTTC. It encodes CSARGSRSYNEQYF.

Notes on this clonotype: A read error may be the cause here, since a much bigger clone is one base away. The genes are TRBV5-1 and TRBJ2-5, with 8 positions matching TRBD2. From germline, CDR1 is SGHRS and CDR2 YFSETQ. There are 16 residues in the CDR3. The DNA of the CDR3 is TGCGTCAGCAGCCTTAGCGGGAAGGGCCCCCAAGAGACCCAGTACTTC. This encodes CVSSLSGKGPQETQYF.

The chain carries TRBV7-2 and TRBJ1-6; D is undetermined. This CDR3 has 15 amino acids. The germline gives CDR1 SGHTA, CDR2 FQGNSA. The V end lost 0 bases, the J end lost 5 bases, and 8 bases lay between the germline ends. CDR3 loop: CASSLARTNNSPLHF. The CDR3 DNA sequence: TGTGCCAGCAGCTTAGCGCGCACGAATAATTCACCCCTCCACTTT.

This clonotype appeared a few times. CDR3 loop: CATRQGNHYGYTF. CDR3 in DNA: TGTGCCACCAGACAGGGCAATCACTATGGCTACACCTTC. The chain employs TRBV7-9 and TRBJ1-2, with 7 bases identical to TRBD1. This CDR3 is built from 13 residues. Germline V lookup: CDR1 SEHNR, CDR2 FQNEAQ (reference sequence). The trim removed 10 bases at V and 3 bases at J, leaving 8 bases unmatched.

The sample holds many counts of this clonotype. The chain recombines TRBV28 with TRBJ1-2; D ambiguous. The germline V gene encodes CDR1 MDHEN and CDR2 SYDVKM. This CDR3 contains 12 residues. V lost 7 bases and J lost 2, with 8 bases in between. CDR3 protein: CASKGRNYGYTF. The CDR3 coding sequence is TGTGCCAGCAAAGGGCGGAACTATGGCTACACCTTC.

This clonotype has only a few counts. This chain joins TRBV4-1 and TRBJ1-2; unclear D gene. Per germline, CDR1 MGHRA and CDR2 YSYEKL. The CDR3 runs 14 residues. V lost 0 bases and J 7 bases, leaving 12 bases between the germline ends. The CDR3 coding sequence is TGCGCCAGCAGCCAAGAGGTGACGTCTTGTGGCTACACCTTC. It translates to CASSQEVTSCGYTF.

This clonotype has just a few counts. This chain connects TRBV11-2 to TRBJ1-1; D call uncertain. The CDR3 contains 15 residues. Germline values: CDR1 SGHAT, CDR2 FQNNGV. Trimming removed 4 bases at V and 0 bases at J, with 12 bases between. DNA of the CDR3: TGTGCCAGCAGCTCGGTAGTATCCATGAACACTGAAGCTTTCTTT. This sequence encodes CASSSVVSMNTEAFF.

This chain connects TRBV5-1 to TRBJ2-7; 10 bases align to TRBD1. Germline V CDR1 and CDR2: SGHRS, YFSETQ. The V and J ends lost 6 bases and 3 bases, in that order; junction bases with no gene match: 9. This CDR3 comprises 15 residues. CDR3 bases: TGCGCCAGCAAGAAAGGACAGGGGGACTTCTACGAGCAGTACTTC. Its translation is CASKKGQGDFYEQYF.

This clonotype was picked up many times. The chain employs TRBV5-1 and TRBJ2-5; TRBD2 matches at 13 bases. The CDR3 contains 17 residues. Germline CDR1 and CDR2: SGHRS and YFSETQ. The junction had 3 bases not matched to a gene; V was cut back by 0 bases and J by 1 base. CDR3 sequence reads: CASSLGRTSGGQETQYF. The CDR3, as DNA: TGCGCCAGCAGCTTGGGTAGGACTAGCGGGGGCCAAGAGACCCAGTACTTC.

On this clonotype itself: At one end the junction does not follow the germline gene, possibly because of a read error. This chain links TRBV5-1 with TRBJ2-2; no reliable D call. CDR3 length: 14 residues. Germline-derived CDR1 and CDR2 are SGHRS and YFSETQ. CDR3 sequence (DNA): TGCGCCAGCAGCTTGAGGGCAAACACCGAGGAGCTGTTTTTT. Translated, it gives CASSLRANTEELFF.

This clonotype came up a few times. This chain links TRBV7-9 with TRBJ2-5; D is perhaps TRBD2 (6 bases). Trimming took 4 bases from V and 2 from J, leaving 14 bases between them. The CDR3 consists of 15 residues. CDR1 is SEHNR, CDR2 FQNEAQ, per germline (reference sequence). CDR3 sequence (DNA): TGTGCCAGCAGCTCGAGACTAGTGGGGCAAGAGACCCAGTACTTC. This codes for CASSSRLVGQETQYF.

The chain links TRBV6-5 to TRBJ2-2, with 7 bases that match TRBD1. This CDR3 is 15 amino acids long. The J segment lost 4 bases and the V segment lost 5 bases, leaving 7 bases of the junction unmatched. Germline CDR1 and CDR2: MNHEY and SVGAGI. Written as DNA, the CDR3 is TGTGCCAGCAGTCCCCCGAGGGGGCTCACCGGGGAGCTGTTTTTT. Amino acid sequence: CASSPPRGLTGELFF.

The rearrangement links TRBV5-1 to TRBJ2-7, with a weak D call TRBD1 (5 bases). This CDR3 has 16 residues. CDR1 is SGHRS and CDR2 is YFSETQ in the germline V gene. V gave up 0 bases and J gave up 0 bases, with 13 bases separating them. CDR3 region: CASSLVAGSSSYEQYF. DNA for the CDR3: TGCGCCAGCAGCTTGGTGGCAGGGTCGAGCTCCTACGAGCAGTACTTC.